This TCR beta chain appears in the sequencing data of a study of blood T cell repertoires in COVID-19. Turning to the study itself: Nucleic acid was either cDNA or gDNA, and it came from T cells, B-cell-depleted T cells, or PBMCs.

The germline gives CDR1 WSHSY, CDR2 SAAADI. Trimming removed 5 bases from V and 4 bases from J, with 14 bases in between. This CDR3 has 14 residues. Measured with immunoSEQ multiplex PCR; TCRdb has only the in-frame clones, and not every one. The data hold 60,000 to 75,000 clones, with roughly 80% observed a single time. This clone was seen at least ten times. This receptor was identified in a woman of 80 years or more with acute or convalescent COVID-19. The sequenced sample consisted of peripheral blood. The chain carries TRBV10-2 and TRBJ1-2, with a weak D call TRBD1 (6 bases). CDR3 sequence: CASSQQGDSYGYTF. In DNA, the CDR3 is TGCGCCAGCAGTCAACAGGGTGATAGCTATGGCTACACCTTC.